The source of this T cell receptor (beta chain) is a study of T-cell reconstitution after alpha-beta-depleted transplantation in children. V was pared by 6 bases and J by 6 bases, with 9 bases between. Germline V CDR1 and CDR2: MDHEN, SYDVKM. This CDR3 spans 12 amino acids. This clonotype was counted a single time. Unique molecular identifiers were built into the TCRbeta library. TCRdb used MiXCR to reprocess the PCR reads, holding one entry per CDR3 protein. The table records 490,000 or so distinct CDR3 sequences, around an eighth of them present only once. This TCR came from a human donor who donated a stem cell graft to a child with combined immunodeficiency. The chain combines TRBV28 with TRBJ1-5; D remains unclear. The sequences come from PBMCs from the stem cell graft donor, collected from the stem cell graft. The CDR3 reads CASRDQSQPQHF. The CDR3 region has the DNA TGTGCCAGCAGAGATCAGTCTCAGCCCCAGCATTTT.